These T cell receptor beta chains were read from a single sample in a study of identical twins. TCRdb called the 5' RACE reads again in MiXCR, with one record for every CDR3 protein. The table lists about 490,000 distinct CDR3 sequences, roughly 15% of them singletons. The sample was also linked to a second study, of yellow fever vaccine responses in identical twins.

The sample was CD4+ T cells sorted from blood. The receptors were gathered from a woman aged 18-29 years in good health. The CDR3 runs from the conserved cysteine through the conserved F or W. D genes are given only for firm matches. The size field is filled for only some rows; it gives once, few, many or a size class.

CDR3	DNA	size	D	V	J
CATTSGISNTEAFF	TGTGCCACCACCTCAGGCATTTCGAACACTGAAGCTTTCTTT	NA	NA	TRBV24-1	TRBJ1-1
CASSFGTGRNYGYTF	TGTGCCAGCAGCTTCGGGACAGGGCGGAACTATGGCTACACCTTC	NA	TRBD1	TRBV5-6	TRBJ1-2
CASSLQGEGQFF	TGTGCCAGCAGTCTACAGGGAGAGGGGCAGTTCTTC	NA	NA	TRBV28	TRBJ2-1
CAISDGRGSTDTQYF	TGTGCCATCAGTGACGGGAGGGGAAGCACAGATACGCAGTATTTT	many	TRBD2	TRBV10-3	TRBJ2-3
CASSAKQGAGGELFF	TGCGCCAGCAGCGCCAAACAGGGGGCAGGCGGGGAGCTGTTTTTT	few	TRBD1	TRBV5-1	TRBJ2-2
CASSLYASYGYTF	TGTGCCAGCAGTCTGTACGCCTCCTATGGCTACACCTTC	few	NA	TRBV6-1	TRBJ1-2
CASSFSPGHPTNTGELFF	TGTGCCAGCAGCTTTTCTCCGGGACACCCTACGAACACCGGGGAGCTGTTTTTT	NA	NA	TRBV11-1	TRBJ2-2
CASRQERKYGYTF	TGCGCCAGCAGACAGGAGAGAAAGTATGGCTACACCTTC	few	NA	TRBV5-1	TRBJ1-2
CASRRPGPGSGEQSF	TGTGCCAGCAGACGTCCGGGACCGGGCTCGGGAGAGCAGTCCTTC	few	NA	TRBV11-2	TRBJ2-1
CASSSFDGSLTEAFF	TGTGCCAGCAGCTCCTTCGACGGGAGTTTGACTGAAGCTTTCTTT	NA	NA	TRBV5-5	TRBJ1-1
CASSLDNTPSSGNTIYF	TGCGCCAGCAGCCTCGATAATACACCGAGCTCTGGAAACACCATATATTTT	few	NA	TRBV4-1	TRBJ1-3
CASERNPGTVNTEAFF	TGTGCTAGTGAAAGAAATCCCGGGACGGTGAACACTGAAGCTTTCTTT	NA	NA	TRBV12-5	TRBJ1-1
CASSRSGLAGGDTQYF	TGTGCCAGCAGCCGATCGGGGCTAGCGGGGGGAGATACGCAGTATTTT	few	TRBD2	TRBV7-6	TRBJ2-3
CSAGDSGTGYTF	TGCAGTGCTGGGGACTCAGGGACTGGCTACACCTTC	NA	NA	TRBV20-1	TRBJ1-2
CASSLDRGNNEQFF	TGCGCCAGCAGCTTGGACAGGGGCAACAATGAGCAGTTCTTC	NA	TRBD1	TRBV5-1	TRBJ2-1
CASTSGTGSRNEQFF	TGTGCCAGCACCTCAGGGACAGGGAGTCGGAATGAGCAGTTCTTC	NA	TRBD1	TRBV2	TRBJ2-1
CASSDSANYGYTF	TGTGCCAGCAGTGATTCAGCAAACTATGGCTACACCTTC	NA	NA	TRBV12-3/TRBV12-4	TRBJ1-2
CASSGLGYNEQFF	TGTGCCAGCAGTGGACTGGGGTACAATGAGCAGTTCTTC	NA	NA	TRBV2	TRBJ2-1
CASSLPWGETGELFF	TGCGCCAGCAGCCTGCCGTGGGGCGAAACCGGGGAGCTGTTTTTT	NA	NA	TRBV4-1	TRBJ2-2
CSAGQAGETQYF	TGCAGTGCAGGGCAAGCGGGGGAGACCCAGTACTTC	few	TRBD2	TRBV20-1	TRBJ2-5
CASSSGQTSPEAFF	TGTGCCAGCAGTTCGGGACAGACGAGTCCTGAAGCTTTCTTT	NA	TRBD1	TRBV6-5	TRBJ1-1
CAYTRVGTEAFF	TGTGCCTACACCAGGGTGGGCACTGAAGCTTTCTTT	NA	NA	TRBV7-9	TRBJ1-1
CASSPGTVILNEQFF	TGTGCCAGTAGTCCCGGGACAGTCATTCTTAATGAGCAGTTCTTC	NA	TRBD1	TRBV25-1	TRBJ2-1
CSVVRDSSYNEQFF	TGCAGCGTTGTCCGGGACAGCTCCTACAATGAGCAGTTCTTC	few	TRBD1	TRBV29-1	TRBJ2-1
CASTALTDTQYF	TGTGCCAGCACCGCCCTTACAGATACGCAGTATTTT	few	NA	TRBV5-5	TRBJ2-3
CASSYRTDNYGYTF	TGTGCCAGCAGTTACCGGACAGACAACTATGGCTACACCTTC	NA	NA	TRBV2	TRBJ1-2
CSVAENYGYTF	TGCAGCGTTGCGGAAAACTATGGCTACACCTTC	many	NA	TRBV29-1	TRBJ1-2
CASRPPEGTGELFF	TGTGCCAGCAGGCCCCCCGAGGGAACCGGGGAGCTGTTTTTT	NA	NA	TRBV6-1	TRBJ2-2
CASSPGGTDSTDTQYF	TGCGCCAGCAGCCCGGGGGGGACGGATAGCACAGATACGCAGTATTTT	few	TRBD2	TRBV5-1	TRBJ2-3
CASSHYGESEQFF	TGTGCCAGCAGTCATTACGGGGAGTCTGAGCAGTTCTTC	NA	NA	TRBV7-8	TRBJ2-1
CSVARGTNQPQHF	TGCAGCGTTGCCAGGGGAACCAATCAGCCCCAGCATTTT	many	NA	TRBV29-1	TRBJ1-5
CASSDGARAYEQYF	TGTGCCAGCAGTGATGGGGCCAGGGCCTACGAGCAGTACTTC	NA	NA	TRBV25-1	TRBJ2-7
CASSQDYRGKGIQYF	TGTGCCAGCAGCCAAGATTACAGGGGCAAGGGCATTCAGTACTTC	NA	TRBD1	TRBV4-2	TRBJ2-4
CASRYVQGTGYTDTQYF	TGTGCCAGCAGATACGTTCAAGGGACAGGCTACACAGATACGCAGTATTTT	few	TRBD1	TRBV6-2/TRBV6-3	TRBJ2-3
CATNVRDEQFF	TGTGCCACCAACGTGAGGGATGAGCAGTTCTTC	NA	NA	TRBV19	TRBJ2-1
CASTRDALYEQYF	TGTGCCAGCACCCGGGACGCGTTATACGAGCAGTACTTC	NA	NA	TRBV2	TRBJ2-7
CASSPTSGTTYEQYF	TGTGCCAGCAGTCCCACTAGCGGGACTACCTACGAGCAGTACTTC	few	TRBD2	TRBV6-1	TRBJ2-7
CASSLIAGTSGSNEQFF	TGTGCCAGCAGCTTAATCGCCGGGACTAGCGGGAGCAATGAGCAGTTCTTC	NA	TRBD2	TRBV7-9	TRBJ2-1
CASSEALRSTDTQYF	TGTGCCAGCAGTGAAGCGCTTCGGAGCACAGATACGCAGTATTTT	NA	NA	TRBV2	TRBJ2-3
CASSLGRAFDNEQFF	TGTGCCAGCAGTTTAGGGAGGGCCTTTGACAATGAGCAGTTCTTC	NA	NA	TRBV12-3/TRBV12-4	TRBJ2-1
CASSGPEGPSYEQYF	TGTGCCAGCAGTGGGCCTGAGGGCCCTTCCTACGAGCAGTACTTC	NA	NA	TRBV28	TRBJ2-7
CASSLWTPNTGELFF	TGCGCCAGCAGCTTGTGGACCCCAAACACCGGGGAGCTGTTTTTT	NA	NA	TRBV5-1	TRBJ2-2
CASSLVGTGVRETQYF	TGTGCCAGCAGCTTAGTAGGGACAGGGGTTCGAGAGACCCAGTACTTC	NA	TRBD1	TRBV7-8	TRBJ2-5
CASLQVPLDQPQHF	TGTGCCAGCCTCCAGGTACCGTTGGATCAGCCCCAGCATTTT	few	NA	TRBV28	TRBJ1-5
CSVEGLAGGPYNEQFF	TGCAGCGTTGAAGGACTAGCGGGAGGTCCCTACAATGAGCAGTTCTTC	NA	TRBD2	TRBV29-1	TRBJ2-1
CSVVFSGFTDTQYF	TGCAGCGTTGTGTTTAGCGGGTTCACAGATACGCAGTATTTT	NA	TRBD2	TRBV29-1	TRBJ2-3
CASSPDSYNEQFF	TGCGCCAGCAGCCCCGACAGCTACAATGAGCAGTTCTTC	many	NA	TRBV5-1	TRBJ2-1